This TCR beta chain appears in the sequencing data of a study of vaccination and CD4 T cells after COVID-19. Study background: Post-COVID sampling occurred a median approximately 99 days after diagnosis (range 35 to 161).

V lost 6 bases and J lost 5; bases outside the gene matches: 12. Germline assignment: CDR1 MRHNA and CDR2 SNTAGT. The CDR3 loop spans 15 amino acids. Study-level findings and limits: Counts of SARS-CoV-2-reactive clonotypes had a median that went from roughly 21 to 40, a nonsignificant change.

A word on this clonotype: No antigen is known for it.

The assay that was used to sequence DNA from cultured CD4+ T cells was the Oncomine TCR Beta short-read assay. TCRdb redid the calling of the PCR reads with MiXCR, one entry per CDR3 protein. The data show roughly 15,000 distinct CDR3 sequences, about 26% seen once. Treatment in this sample: roughly 10-day PBMC culture with coronavirus spike peptide pools or control peptides (ViraFEST assay). The rearrangement joins TRBV6-4 to TRBJ1-2, with 7 nucleotides matching TRBD1. The clonotype comes from a human donor with COVID-19. The specimen sequenced was cultured CD4+ T cells from blood. CDR3 loop: CASRVAGTAVYGYTF. The DNA of the CDR3 is TGTGCCAGCAGAGTCGCCGGGACAGCCGTTTATGGCTACACCTTC.